This T cell receptor beta chain is drawn from a study of patients and donors after allogeneic stem cell transplantation. MiXCR was run by TCRdb on the RT-PCR reads, yielding one entry per CDR3 protein. The data hold about a million distinct CDR3 sequences, with roughly 18% observed a single time. Germline assignment: CDR1 SGHVS and CDR2 FNYEAQ. V dropped 3 bases and J dropped 4 bases, with 12 bases sitting between them. This CDR3 region has 14 residues. The chain carries TRBV7-6 and TRBJ1-2, with a tentative D call TRBD1 (6 bases). Sequenced material: blood, either unsorted or a sorted T cell fraction (not recorded which). The clonotype was recovered from a human donor who was either an allogeneic HSCT recipient or a stem cell or donor lymphocyte infusion donor (not recorded which). It is not recorded whose cells these are; they may come from a transplant donor. CDR3 DNA sequence: TGTGCCAGCAGCTTCTCGGACAGACCCTATGGCTACACCTTC. Protein product: CASSFSDRPYGYTF. The variable domain in full, with the rest retrieved from reference TRBV7-6 and TRBJ1-2, is GAGVSQSPRYKVTKRGQDVALRCDPISGHVSLYWYRQALGQGPEFLTYFNYEAQQDKSGLPNDRFSAERPEGSISTLTIQRTEQRDSAMYRCASSFSDRPYGYTFGSGTRLTVV.